This T cell receptor (beta chain) was sequenced during a study of OX40 agonist ivuxolimab in advanced cancers. The V gene's germline CDR1 is SEHNR and CDR2 FQNEAQ (reference sequence). This CDR3 is 16 amino acids long. J lost 5 bases, V lost 4 bases, and 8 bases had no gene match. Sequencing used immunoSEQ multiplex PCR; TCRdb keeps in-frame clones, though not all of them. The sample includes around 39,000 clones, 82% seen only once; the top ten take roughly 1.8%. The V call is TRBV7-9, the J call TRBJ2-1; 10 bases align to TRBD2. The clonotype was recovered from an adult with an advanced solid tumor such as melanoma, head and neck, liver or kidney cancer. The starting material was CD4+ or CD8+ T cells sorted from blood, obtained in a trial of the OX40 agonist ivuxolimab. The CDR3 here is CASSSPSGGPHNEQFF. In nucleotides, the CDR3 is TGTGCCAGCAGCTCCCCTAGCGGGGGCCCGCACAATGAGCAGTTCTTC. Full variable domain (remainder filled in from reference TRBV7-9 and TRBJ2-1): DTGVSQNPRHKITKRGQNVTFRCDPISEHNRLYWYRQTLGQGPEFLTYFQNEAQLEKSRLLSDRFSAERPKGSFSTLEIQRTEQGDSAMYLCASSSPSGGPHNEQFFGPGTRLTVL.